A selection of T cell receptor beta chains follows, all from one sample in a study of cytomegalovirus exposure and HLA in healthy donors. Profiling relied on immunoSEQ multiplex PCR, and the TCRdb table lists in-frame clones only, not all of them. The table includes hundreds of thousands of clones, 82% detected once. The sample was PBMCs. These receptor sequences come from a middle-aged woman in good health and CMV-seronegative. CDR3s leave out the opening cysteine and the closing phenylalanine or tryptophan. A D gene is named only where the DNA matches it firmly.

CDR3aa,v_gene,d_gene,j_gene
ASSQDWGIGGGNTIY,TRBV4-2,.,TRBJ1-3
AISEYGAGNTEAF,TRBV10-3,.,TRBJ1-1
ASSLAGYGYT,TRBV5-1,.,TRBJ1-2
ASSERPRLAYNEQF,TRBV2,.,TRBJ2-1
ASSGAGVTEAF,TRBV28,.,TRBJ1-1
ASSLVMRETQY,TRBV27,.,TRBJ2-5
ATSRGSGQGAGTQY,TRBV15,TRBD1,TRBJ2-3
ASSYGGLQLNEQF,TRBV6-5,TRBD2,TRBJ2-1
ASSMDRKTAQY,TRBV6-5,TRBD1,TRBJ2-3
ASSDGAGSNQPQH,TRBV9,.,TRBJ1-5
ASSLHRVRSEQF,TRBV7-2,.,TRBJ2-1
ASSLGNMISKSETQY,TRBV7-9,.,TRBJ2-5
AIKGARLNPTNEKLF,TRBV10-3,TRBD1,TRBJ1-4
ASSNPGQGYT,TRBV19,TRBD1,TRBJ1-2
ASTLTIGAFTDTQY,TRBV6-6,.,TRBJ2-3
ASSPGMGGEKLF,TRBV18,.,TRBJ1-4
ASSLAGRAFDEQF,TRBV6-5,.,TRBJ2-1
ASSRQGTAEAF,TRBV9,TRBD1,TRBJ1-1
ASSERGRRSSYNSPLH,TRBV2,.,TRBJ1-6
ASSRPTGTSYEQY,TRBV5-8,.,TRBJ2-7
AGGDRYTGELF,TRBV6-4,.,TRBJ2-2
ASSGQYSNQPQH,TRBV9,.,TRBJ1-5
ASSLTAGQPQH,TRBV11-1,.,TRBJ1-5
ASSLDLNRNQPQH,TRBV11-2,.,TRBJ1-5
ASSLGLAGGLWETQY,TRBV7-8,TRBD2,TRBJ2-5
ASSLRTGSYEQY,TRBV7-2,TRBD1,TRBJ2-7
ASRDRGYSYNEQF,TRBV6-1,TRBD1,TRBJ2-1
ASSPPRTSGDQY,TRBV5-1,TRBD2,TRBJ2-5
ASSLSGAAMNTEAF,TRBV5-6,.,TRBJ1-1
AWSHLTGRNQPQH,TRBV30,.,TRBJ1-5
ASSKGAEYTEAF,TRBV19,.,TRBJ1-1
ASSPLVGGLGYT,TRBV7-2,.,TRBJ1-2
ASSQPGTGYFGYT,TRBV6-6,TRBD1,TRBJ1-2
ASSRRQGGELF,TRBV4-3,.,TRBJ2-2
ASSPRNNEQY,TRBV7-9,.,TRBJ2-7
ASSQDTGPYEQY,TRBV11-3,.,TRBJ2-7
ASSSRTAHYEQY,TRBV27,.,TRBJ2-7
ASSIERGEGEQF,TRBV6-1,TRBD2,TRBJ2-1
ASSYSQGNSGNTIY,TRBV6-5,.,TRBJ1-3
ASSSTPGGGFAGELF,TRBV27,TRBD2,TRBJ2-2
ASTQRRGTEAF,TRBV11-2,.,TRBJ1-1
ASSQDDSGFSTDTQY,TRBV4-2,.,TRBJ2-3
ASSYQGEAF,TRBV6-6,.,TRBJ1-1
SVAGVNTEAF,TRBV29-1,.,TRBJ1-1
ASSQERRSHYGYT,TRBV4-2,.,TRBJ1-2
ASSFGSGSSYNEQF,TRBV5-1,.,TRBJ2-1
ASSHNRSGGYYNEQF,TRBV7-9,TRBD2,TRBJ2-1
ASSLVIRDRGQGYT,TRBV7-2,TRBD1,TRBJ1-2
ASSPWTGYTEAF,TRBV7-2,TRBD1,TRBJ1-1
ASSLEQGNNEQF,TRBV7-9,.,TRBJ2-1
ASSFPWAGGETQY,TRBV7-9,.,TRBJ2-5